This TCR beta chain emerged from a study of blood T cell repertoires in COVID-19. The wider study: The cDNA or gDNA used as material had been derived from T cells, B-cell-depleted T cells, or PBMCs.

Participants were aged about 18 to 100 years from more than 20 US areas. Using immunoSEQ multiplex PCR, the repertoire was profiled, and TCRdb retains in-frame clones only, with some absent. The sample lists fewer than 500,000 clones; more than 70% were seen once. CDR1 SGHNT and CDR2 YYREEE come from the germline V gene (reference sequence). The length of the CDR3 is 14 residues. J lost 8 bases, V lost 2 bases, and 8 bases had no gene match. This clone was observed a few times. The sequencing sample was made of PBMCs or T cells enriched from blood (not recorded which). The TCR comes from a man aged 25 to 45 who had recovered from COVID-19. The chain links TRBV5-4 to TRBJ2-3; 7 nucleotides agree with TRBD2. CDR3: CASSFDRTGGTQYF. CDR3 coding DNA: TGTGCCAGCAGCTTTGACCGGACGGGGGGTACGCAGTATTTT.